This T cell receptor beta chain was recorded in a study of OX40 agonist ivuxolimab in advanced cancers. In the study overall: Patients were under 90% male with ages roughly 20 to 80, mean approximately 58. Broader study findings: CD4+ and CD8+ T cells in blood underwent clonal expansion by week 6 at 0.1 to 3.0 mg/kg.

From germline, CDR1 is DFQATT and CDR2 SNEGSKA (reference sequence). The ends were cut back, 3 bases at V and 2 bases at J, with 4 bases in the middle. The CDR3 is 11 residues long. Produced via immunoSEQ multiplex PCR; TCRdb's table is partial and in-frame only. The sample carries fewer than 90,000 clones, around 91% recorded once. As for this clone: Its antigen is as yet unknown.

The specimen comprised CD4+ or CD8+ T cells sorted from blood, sampled in a trial of the OX40 agonist ivuxolimab. The receptor was isolated from an adult with an advanced solid tumor such as melanoma, head and neck, liver or kidney cancer. The gene calls are TRBV20-1 and TRBJ1-1; D is unclear. CDR3 sequence reads: CSARQNTEAFF. The CDR3, as DNA: TGCAGTGCTAGGCAAAACACTGAAGCTTTCTTT.